This paragraph covers one TCR beta chain sequence. Its antigen is as yet unknown. This entry comes from a study of T-cell reconstitution after alpha-beta-depleted transplantation in children. The V and J ends lost 3 bases and 2 bases respectively, with 11 bases between them. The V gene's germline CDR1 is DFQATT and CDR2 SNEGSKA (reference sequence). The length of the CDR3 is 14 residues. General observations from the study: Expanded graft clones numbering several hundred reportedly gave rise to alpha-beta T cells about two months after transplant. Recipient T cells and thymic progenitors that survived gave rise to the high TCRbeta diversity observed at day 60 in some patients. At the one-year point after transplant, T-cell counts and TCRbeta diversity were found to come mostly from T cells that had been newly produced.

During its preparation, the TCRbeta library received unique molecular identifiers. TCRdb reprocessed the PCR reads via MiXCR and lists one record per CDR3 protein. The sample lists about a million distinct CDR3 sequences; about 29% were seen once. This chain joins TRBV20-1 and TRBJ1-5; no clear D. This specimen consisted of PBMCs, mostly from graft donor cells, obtained 360 days after TCRalphabeta/CD19-depleted stem cell transplant. This TCR was sampled from a boy younger than two who had a stem cell transplant for SCID, so the T cells may come from the graft donor. CDR3 bases: TGCAGTGCTAGTAAAGGCATAGGCAATCAGCCCCAGCATTTT. This translates into CSASKGIGNQPQHF.